This T cell receptor beta chain came from a study of regulatory T cells in long-lasting Graves disease. This clonotype was counted at least ten times. Documented time point: newly diagnosed GD, antithyroid drugs for less than 3 months. The TCR library was prepared using RNA isolated from PBMCs. Both iRepertoire HTBI primers and Arm-PCR of CDR3 regions were used to build the TCR beta libraries. TCRdb ran MiXCR on the multiplex PCR reads and lists one entry per CDR3 protein. The table shows around 460,000 distinct CDR3 sequences, with 13% to 15% occurring only once. These records were also assigned to another study, of T cells in Graves' hyperthyroidism and ophthalmopathy.

The clonotype comes from a woman aged 50 to 60 with Graves disease. Sample: peripheral blood mononuclear cells (PBMCs), taken at new diagnosis, from a patient treated with antithyroid drugs.

The CDR3, as DNA: TGTGCCAGCAGGGGACAGGGCGGGAGCACTGAAGCTTTCTTT. It translates to CASRGQGGSTEAFF. V gene TRBV2 combines with J gene TRBJ1-1; 9 bases align to TRBD1. Trimming at V came to 6 bases and at J to 4 bases, leaving 6 bases not matched to a gene. The CDR3 sequence is 14 residues long. Germline CDR1 is SNHLY and CDR2 is FYNNEI.